This T cell receptor beta chain comes out of a study of T cells in Graves' hyperthyroidism and ophthalmopathy. Study-wide results and caveats: Peripheral blood also featured most of the thyroid clonotypes expanded above 0.001. Ophthalmopathy was told apart from stable hyperthyroidism by a 13 V-J model.

Per the germline V gene, CDR1 is MDHEN and CDR2 is SYDVKM. The CDR3 has 14 residues. V lost 3 bases and J lost 5, with 10 bases in between. In its sample, this clonotype was seen many times. The target antigen is unknown. The source material, RNA transcripts, was used to amplify TCR beta CDR3 regions. The primer set for the first-round RT-PCR of the TCR CDR3 was HTBI. TCRdb analysed the multiplex PCR reads with MiXCR anew, one entry per CDR3 protein. Of about 380,000 distinct CDR3 sequences listed, 13% are singletons. J is TRBJ1-4 and V is TRBV28; tentative D call: TRBD1 (5 bases). This TCR was recovered from a man aged 25-40 years with Graves' hyperthyroidism that later progressed to Graves' ophthalmopathy. Sequenced material: blood. The CDR3 reads CASSLRGWNEKLFF. The CDR3 DNA follows: TGTGCCAGCAGTTTGAGGGGATGGAATGAAAAACTGTTTTTT. Combining the CDR3 with reference TRBV28 and TRBJ1-4 gives the whole variable domain DVKVTQSSRYLVKRTGEKVFLECVQDMDHENMFWYRQDPGLGLRLIYFSYDVKMKEKGDIPEGYSVSREKKERFSLILESASTNQTSMYLCASSLRGWNEKLFFGSGTQLSVL.